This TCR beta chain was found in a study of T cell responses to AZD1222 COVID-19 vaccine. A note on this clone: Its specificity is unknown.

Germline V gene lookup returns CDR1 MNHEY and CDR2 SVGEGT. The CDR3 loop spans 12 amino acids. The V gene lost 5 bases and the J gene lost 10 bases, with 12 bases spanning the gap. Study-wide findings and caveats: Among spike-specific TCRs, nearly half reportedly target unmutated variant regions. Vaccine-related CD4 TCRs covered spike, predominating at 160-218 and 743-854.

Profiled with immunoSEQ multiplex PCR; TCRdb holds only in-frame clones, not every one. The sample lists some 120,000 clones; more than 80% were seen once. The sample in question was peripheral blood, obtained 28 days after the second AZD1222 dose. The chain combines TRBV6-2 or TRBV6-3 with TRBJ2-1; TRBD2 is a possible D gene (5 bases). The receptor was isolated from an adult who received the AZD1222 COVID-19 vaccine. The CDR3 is CASSLPTGEQFF. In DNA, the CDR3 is TGTGCCAGCAGTCTTCCCACGGGGGAGCAGTTCTTC.